A selection of T cell receptor beta chains follows, all from one sample in a study of shared clonotypes between healthy human individuals. Clones were read by immunoSEQ multiplex PCR, and TCRdb kept only the in-frame ones, dropping some. The repertoire holds 2 million to 2.5 million clones, with around 92% as singletons. Source material: naive CD4+ T cells from PBMCs. All receptors come from a man between 18 and 29 years old in good health. Some clones in this sample may be carry-over from other donors' samples. CDR3s include the opening cysteine and the closing phenylalanine or tryptophan. Each record gives: clone size, D gene, V gene, J gene, CDR3 DNA, CDR3 protein. D genes are given only for firm matches. Some rows mark clone size as missing; the rest say once, few, many or name a class of expanded clone.

>.|.|TRBV27|TRBJ2-5
TGTGCCAGCAGCGCGAACGGAGGGGAGACCCAGTACTTC
CASSANGGETQYF
>.|TRBD2|TRBV28|TRBJ2-1
TGTGCCAGCCGGCGGAGCGGGGACTCTCAGTTCTTC
CASRRSGDSQFF
>.|.|TRBV14|TRBJ1-1
TGTGCCAGCAGCCCAGTTTTACAGGGTGAAGCTTTCTTT
CASSPVLQGEAFF
>.|.|TRBV19|TRBJ1-4
TGTGCCAGTAGTGAGGCCAGGTCGTTACGGAATGAAAAACTGTTTTTT
CASSEARSLRNEKLFF
>.|.|TRBV10-2|TRBJ1-2
TGCGCCAGCAGCTCAACAGCCTATGGCTACACCTTC
CASSSTAYGYTF
>.|TRBD1|TRBV29-1|TRBJ1-1
TGCAGCGTTTCCATGACAGGGGGCGAGACTGAAGCTTTCTTT
CSVSMTGGETEAFF
>once|TRBD1|TRBV5-4|TRBJ1-2
TGTGCCAGCAGCTTACAGGGGGCGTGGGGCTACACCTTC
CASSLQGAWGYTF
>.|.|TRBV27|TRBJ2-3
TGTGCCAGCAGTTTATCCGCGGCATTAAGGGATACGCAGTATTTT
CASSLSAALRDTQYF
>.|TRBD2|TRBV14|TRBJ2-7
TGTGCCAGCAGCCAAGATGAGTATACCGCTAGCGGGGCTTCCTACGAGCAGTACTTC
CASSQDEYTASGASYEQYF
>.|TRBD2|TRBV28|TRBJ2-1
TGTGCCAGCAGTTATGCTCGGGTGCTAGCGGGGAACAATGAGCAGTTCTTC
CASSYARVLAGNNEQFF
>.|TRBD2|TRBV28|TRBJ2-1
TGTGCCAGCAGCCAGACTAGCGGGCGCGCTAATGAGCAGTTCTTC
CASSQTSGRANEQFF
>.|.|TRBV5-1|TRBJ1-2
TGCGCCAGCAGCTTGGCGCAGGGATCTTTCCACTATGGCTACACCTTC
CASSLAQGSFHYGYTF
>.|.|TRBV7-3|TRBJ2-3
TGTGCCAGCAGCTTAACCAGGCAGAGCACAGATACGCAGTATTTT
CASSLTRQSTDTQYF
>.|.|TRBV23-1|TRBJ2-7
TGCGCCAGCAGTCAATCTCGTCCCTGCAGCTCCTACGAGCAGTACTTC
CASSQSRPCSSYEQYF
>.|.|TRBV21-1|TRBJ2-3
TGTGCCAGCTCCGGACTAGCCGAATGCACAGATACGCAGTATTTT
CASSGLAECTDTQYF
>.|TRBD1|TRBV9|TRBJ2-1
TGTGCCAGCAGCGTAAGTGGGACAGTAGAGCAGTTCTTC
CASSVSGTVEQFF
>once|.|TRBV19|TRBJ2-5
TGTGCCAGTAGTATTTCTGGGCAACAAGAGACCCAGTACTTC
CASSISGQQETQYF
>once|.|TRBV6-5|TRBJ1-2
TGTGCCAGCAGTTACTCGAGGGGGGTCTATGGCTACACCTTC
CASSYSRGVYGYTF
>.|.|TRBV5-1|TRBJ1-4
TGCGCCAGCAGCTTGACCCCAGTCCCTGTTGAAAAACTGTTTTTT
CASSLTPVPVEKLFF
>.|.|TRBV7-3|TRBJ2-2
TGTGCCAGCAGCTTAGAGGGTGCCGGGGAGCTGTTTTTT
CASSLEGAGELFF
>.|TRBD1|TRBV27|TRBJ2-1
TGTGCCAGCAGTCCTGGACAGGGGGCGAACAATGAGCAGTTCTTC
CASSPGQGANNEQFF
>.|TRBD2|TRBV28|TRBJ2-7
TGTGCCAGCAGTTCGTCGGCGGGAGGGAAATACGAGCAGTACTTC
CASSSSAGGKYEQYF
>.|TRBD2|TRBV5-1|TRBJ2-1
TGCGCCAGCAGCTTTGGACTAGCGGGGTCCGTGCGTGAGCAGTTCTTC
CASSFGLAGSVREQFF
>.|TRBD1|TRBV5-4|TRBJ1-3
TGTGCCAGCAGCACGGGGGACAGGCAGGGAAACACCATATATTTT
CASSTGDRQGNTIYF
>.|.|TRBV9|TRBJ1-3
TGTGCCAGCAGCGAGCGCCTCGGAAACACCATATATTTT
CASSERLGNTIYF